The rows below give T cell receptor beta chains drawn from one sample of a study of regulatory T cells in long-lasting Graves disease. MiXCR, applied by TCRdb to the multiplex PCR reads, yields one record per CDR3 protein. The sample holds some 340,000 distinct CDR3 sequences, 20% to 25% seen once. The sequences come from peripheral blood mononuclear cells (PBMCs), collected when the disease was refractory, from a patient treated with antithyroid drugs. These receptors came from a woman between 40 and 55 years old with Graves disease. Each CDR3 is given with its conserved first and last residue.

TRBJ1-1 TRBV10-3 CAITQDRAVEAFF
TRBJ2-7 TRBV2 CASRGGRWDRVEQYF
TRBJ2-1 TRBV27 CASKRTSDHNEQFF
TRBJ1-3 TRBV2 CASSLTFYGNTIYF
TRBJ2-7 TRBV13 CASSVLAEAEQYF
TRBJ2-5 TRBV4-1 CASSQEQGAGGPEETQYF
TRBJ1-1 TRBV28 CASSLGGPNTEAFF
TRBJ2-7 TRBV11-2 CASSLAGEGEQYF
TRBJ2-5 TRBV30 CAWRGTQETQYF
TRBJ2-3 TRBV28 CASSLAPFSLADTQYF
TRBJ2-3 TRBV11-2 CASSLRVGRTDTQYF
TRBJ2-5 TRBV20-1 CSALLAGGKETQYF
TRBJ1-5 TRBV5-1 CASSWTGGGNQPQHF
TRBJ2-1 TRBV20-1 CSAFDPPSGRANEQFF
TRBJ2-1 TRBV6-1 CASSDQVEQFF
TRBJ1-1 TRBV28 CASSLVGSSAEAFF
TRBJ2-4 TRBV4-2 CASSQEETLVGFF
TRBJ1-1 TRBV19 CASSTTRGTEAFF
TRBJ2-7 TRBV29-1 CSVSRTGGYEQYF
TRBJ2-7 TRBV11-1 CASRPSLGENYEQYF
TRBJ1-1 TRBV28 CASTLGQFKGKAFF
TRBJ1-4 TRBV5-1 CASSVTGRSGEKLFF
TRBJ2-1 TRBV19 CATAHRDRVYNEQFF
TRBJ2-7 TRBV5-1 CASSLFLAGGDEQYF
TRBJ1-5 TRBV6-1 CASREDRGGNQPQHF
TRBJ1-1 TRBV29-1 CSVGRANMNTEAFF
TRBJ2-5 TRBV9 CASSVAPSGRAVETQYF
TRBJ2-2 TRBV28 CASSPVFAGELFF
TRBJ2-2 TRBV11-2 CASSLVRGRTGELFF
TRBJ1-4 TRBV18 CASSPPDRGEKLFF
TRBJ2-7 TRBV24-1 CATSDFCLESSYEQYF
TRBJ1-5 TRBV19 CASSTPRVLDRKRNQPQHF